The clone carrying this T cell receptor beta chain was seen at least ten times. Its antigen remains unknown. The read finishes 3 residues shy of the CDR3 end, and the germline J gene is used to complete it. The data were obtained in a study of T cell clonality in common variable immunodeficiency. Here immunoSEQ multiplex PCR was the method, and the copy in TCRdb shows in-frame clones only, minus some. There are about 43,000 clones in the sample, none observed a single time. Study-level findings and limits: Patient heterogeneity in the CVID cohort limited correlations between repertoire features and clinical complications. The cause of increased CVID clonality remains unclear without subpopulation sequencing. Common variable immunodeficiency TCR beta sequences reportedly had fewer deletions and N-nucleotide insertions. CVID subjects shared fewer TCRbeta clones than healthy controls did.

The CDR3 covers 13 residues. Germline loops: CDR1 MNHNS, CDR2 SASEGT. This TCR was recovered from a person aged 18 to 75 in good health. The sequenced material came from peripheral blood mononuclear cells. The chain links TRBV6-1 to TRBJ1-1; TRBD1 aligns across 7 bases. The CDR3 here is CASSDRRGREAFF. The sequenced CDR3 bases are TGTGCCAGCAGTGATAGAAGGGGGCGCGAA.